Sequencing of this T cell receptor beta chain was carried out in a study of PD-L1 blockade in urothelial cancer. In the study overall: Analyses used blood from 3 weeks (second dose) and 6 weeks after treatment start. Study results and limitations: Greater 3-week expansion of tumor-associated blood clones was recorded for durable-benefit patients.

About this clone itself: Its cognate antigen is unknown.

TCRdb keeps only in-frame clones here, not all; method: immunoSEQ multiplex PCR. The profile shows about 84,000 clones, 90% of them singletons. Sampling of each patient yielded between 1 and 8 specimens, collected pretreatment and on-treatment. The sample was PBMCs, taken around atezolizumab (anti-PD-L1) treatment. The sequence was obtained from a man between 60 and 70 years old with urothelial cancer.

This CDR3 reads CASSIDIDEKLFF. Here the CDR3 DNA reads TGTGCCAGCAGCATTGACATCGATGAAAAACTGTTTTTT. The V and J genes are TRBV7-9 and TRBJ1-4; D is uncertain. Per the germline V gene, CDR1 is SEHNR and CDR2 is FQNEAQ (reference sequence). Trimming pared 5 bases from V and 6 bases from J, leaving 10 bases between. The CDR3 covers 13 residues. Combining the CDR3 with reference TRBV7-9 and TRBJ1-4 gives the whole variable domain DTGVSQNPRHKITKRGQNVTFRCDPISEHNRLYWYRQTLGQGPEFLTYFQNEAQLEKSRLLSDRFSAERPKGSFSTLEIQRTEQGDSAMYLCASSIDIDEKLFFGSGTQLSVL.